This is a list of T cell receptor beta chains from one sample in a study of OX40 agonist ivuxolimab in advanced cancers. This table comes from immunoSEQ multiplex PCR, and its TCRdb copy is limited to in-frame clones, with some not included. The sample contains 65,000 to 75,000 clones, 82% of which appear only once. Sequenced material: CD4+ or CD8+ T cells sorted from blood, taken in a trial of the OX40 agonist ivuxolimab. All receptors derive from an adult with an advanced solid tumor such as melanoma, head and neck, liver or kidney cancer. The CDR3 runs from the conserved cysteine through the conserved F or W. D genes are given only for firm matches. Clone size is stated in some rows and not others, as once, few, many or a class when expanded.

D gene: -; clone size: -; J gene: TRBJ1-5; V gene: TRBV7-2; CDR3 protein: CASSLQGTGNQPQHF; CDR3 DNA: TGTGCCAGCAGCTTACAGGGGACGGGCAATCAGCCCCAGCATTTT
D gene: -; clone size: -; J gene: TRBJ2-3; V gene: TRBV5-1; CDR3 protein: CASSLGRGTDTQYF; CDR3 DNA: TGCGCCAGCAGCTTGGGACGGGGCACAGATACGCAGTATTTT
D gene: -; clone size: -; J gene: TRBJ1-5; V gene: TRBV7-9; CDR3 protein: CASSPLNRVQPQHF; CDR3 DNA: TGTGCCAGCAGCCCTTTAAACCGGGTCCAGCCCCAGCATTTT
D gene: -; clone size: -; J gene: TRBJ2-3; V gene: TRBV19; CDR3 protein: CASSAERLGTQYF; CDR3 DNA: TGTGCCAGTAGTGCAGAGAGGTTGGGTACGCAGTATTTT
D gene: -; clone size: -; J gene: TRBJ1-2; V gene: TRBV6-1; CDR3 protein: CASSQDIGYTF; CDR3 DNA: TGTGCCAGCAGCCAGGACATTGGCTACACCTTC
D gene: TRBD2; clone size: -; J gene: TRBJ2-1; V gene: TRBV9; CDR3 protein: CASSEGLAGGHSYNEQFF; CDR3 DNA: TGTGCCAGCAGCGAAGGACTAGCGGGGGGACATTCCTACAATGAGCAGTTCTTC
D gene: -; clone size: -; J gene: TRBJ2-7; V gene: TRBV6-1; CDR3 protein: CASSVGRGEQYF; CDR3 DNA: TGTGCCAGCAGTGTTGGTAGGGGCGAGCAGTACTTC
D gene: -; clone size: -; J gene: TRBJ1-1; V gene: TRBV10-2; CDR3 protein: CASSGGTLGIVTEAFF; CDR3 DNA: TGCGCCAGCAGTGGGGGGACATTGGGGATTGTCACTGAAGCTTTCTTT
D gene: -; clone size: -; J gene: TRBJ1-3; V gene: TRBV5-1; CDR3 protein: CASSLTDRFSGNTIYF; CDR3 DNA: TGCGCCAGCAGCTTGACGGACAGATTCTCTGGAAACACCATATATTTT
D gene: -; clone size: -; J gene: TRBJ1-1; V gene: TRBV30; CDR3 protein: CAWSPGVTEAFF; CDR3 DNA: TGTGCCTGGAGTCCCGGCGTCACTGAAGCTTTCTTT
D gene: TRBD2; clone size: once; J gene: TRBJ2-1; V gene: TRBV7-2; CDR3 protein: CASSFDGRAHNEQFF; CDR3 DNA: TGTGCCAGCAGCTTCGACGGGAGGGCCCACAATGAGCAGTTCTTC
D gene: -; clone size: -; J gene: TRBJ1-4; V gene: TRBV11-2; CDR3 protein: CASRPWGSPNEKLFF; CDR3 DNA: TGTGCCAGCCGACCATGGGGAAGTCCTAATGAAAAACTGTTTTTT
D gene: TRBD1; clone size: -; J gene: TRBJ2-5; V gene: TRBV28; CDR3 protein: CASSPPGQGKRETQYF; CDR3 DNA: TGTGCCAGCAGCCCTCCCGGACAGGGGAAGAGAGAGACCCAGTACTTC
D gene: -; clone size: -; J gene: TRBJ1-3; V gene: TRBV7-6; CDR3 protein: CASSLEGTGRGGNTIYF; CDR3 DNA: TGTGCCAGCAGCTTAGAGGGGACCGGACGAGGTGGAAACACCATATATTTT
D gene: -; clone size: few; J gene: TRBJ2-5; V gene: TRBV5-1; CDR3 protein: CASSSTGAILQETQYF; CDR3 DNA: TGCGCCAGCAGCTCCACGGGGGCGATCCTCCAAGAGACCCAGTACTTC
D gene: TRBD2; clone size: -; J gene: TRBJ2-2; V gene: TRBV10-1; CDR3 protein: CASTSGGTGELFF; CDR3 DNA: TGCGCCAGCACGAGCGGGGGCACCGGGGAGCTGTTTTTT
D gene: -; clone size: -; J gene: TRBJ1-6; V gene: TRBV7-9; CDR3 protein: CASSPGGVSPLHF; CDR3 DNA: TGTGCCAGCAGCCCTGGGGGGGTCTCACCCCTCCACTTT
D gene: -; clone size: -; J gene: TRBJ1-2; V gene: TRBV25-1; CDR3 protein: CASSEYIGGGGYTF; CDR3 DNA: TGTGCCAGCAGTGAATATATAGGGGGAGGCGGCTACACCTTC
D gene: TRBD2; clone size: -; J gene: TRBJ2-7; V gene: TRBV7-3; CDR3 protein: CASPSSGNRGYEQYF; CDR3 DNA: TGTGCCAGCCCCTCTAGCGGGAACAGGGGCTACGAGCAGTACTTC
D gene: -; clone size: -; J gene: TRBJ2-5; V gene: TRBV29-1; CDR3 protein: CSVPGAPIQETQYF; CDR3 DNA: TGCAGCGTTCCTGGTGCCCCAATTCAAGAGACCCAGTACTTC
D gene: -; clone size: few; J gene: TRBJ2-2; V gene: TRBV11-2; CDR3 protein: CASSLGIGELFF; CDR3 DNA: TGTGCCAGCAGCTTAGGGATCGGGGAGCTGTTTTTT
D gene: TRBD1; clone size: once; J gene: TRBJ1-6; V gene: TRBV5-6; CDR3 protein: CASSSRDSPNSPLHF; CDR3 DNA: TGTGCCAGCAGCAGCCGGGACAGCCCAAATTCACCCCTCCACTTT
D gene: TRBD1; clone size: -; J gene: TRBJ1-2; V gene: TRBV5-4; CDR3 protein: CASSLVSSGGFYGYTF; CDR3 DNA: TGTGCCAGCAGCTTGGTGAGCTCAGGGGGCTTCTATGGCTACACCTTC
D gene: -; clone size: -; J gene: TRBJ1-6; V gene: TRBV7-2; CDR3 protein: CASSPGTGYNSPLHF; CDR3 DNA: TGTGCCAGCAGCCCCGGAACAGGGTATAATTCACCCCTCCACTTT
D gene: -; clone size: few; J gene: TRBJ2-7; V gene: TRBV5-5; CDR3 protein: CASSLGATVNYEQYF; CDR3 DNA: TGTGCCAGCAGCTTGGGGGCGACAGTCAACTACGAGCAGTACTTC
D gene: TRBD2; clone size: -; J gene: TRBJ2-3; V gene: TRBV9; CDR3 protein: CASSVVLAGVPQYF; CDR3 DNA: TGTGCCAGCAGCGTAGTGCTAGCGGGGGTGCCGCAGTATTTT
D gene: -; clone size: -; J gene: TRBJ2-1; V gene: TRBV30; CDR3 protein: CAWSVRRESEQFF; CDR3 DNA: TGTGCCTGGAGTGTACGGCGGGAATCTGAGCAGTTCTTC
D gene: -; clone size: -; J gene: TRBJ1-2; V gene: TRBV27; CDR3 protein: CASSFNSANYGYTF; CDR3 DNA: TGTGCCAGCAGTTTTAATTCTGCTAACTATGGCTACACCTTC
D gene: TRBD1; clone size: -; J gene: TRBJ1-5; V gene: TRBV28; CDR3 protein: CASSPSSAQGRSNQPQHF; CDR3 DNA: TGTGCCAGCAGCCCTTCATCCGCACAGGGGCGTAGCAATCAGCCCCAGCATTTT
D gene: TRBD1; clone size: few; J gene: TRBJ1-5; V gene: TRBV7-9; CDR3 protein: CASSTTGATDQPQHF; CDR3 DNA: TGTGCCAGCAGCACGACAGGGGCGACGGATCAGCCCCAGCATTTT
D gene: -; clone size: -; J gene: TRBJ1-2; V gene: TRBV2; CDR3 protein: CASIGPGGGYTF; CDR3 DNA: TGTGCCAGCATAGGACCGGGGGGAGGCTACACCTTC
D gene: -; clone size: -; J gene: TRBJ2-1; V gene: TRBV6-6; CDR3 protein: CASSYSTYNEQFF; CDR3 DNA: TGTGCCAGCAGTTACTCGACATACAATGAGCAGTTCTTC
D gene: -; clone size: -; J gene: TRBJ2-5; V gene: TRBV5-5; CDR3 protein: CASSLAGLKTQYF; CDR3 DNA: TGTGCCAGCAGCTTGGCAGGGTTAAAGACCCAGTACTTC
D gene: -; clone size: -; J gene: TRBJ1-4; V gene: TRBV25-1; CDR3 protein: CASTETGRPNEKLFF; CDR3 DNA: TGTGCCAGCACCGAGACCGGCCGGCCTAATGAAAAACTGTTTTTT
D gene: -; clone size: once; J gene: TRBJ1-1; V gene: TRBV6-5; CDR3 protein: CASSYELSGYREAFF; CDR3 DNA: TGTGCCAGCAGTTACGAACTCTCCGGGTACCGTGAAGCTTTCTTT
D gene: -; clone size: -; J gene: TRBJ2-5; V gene: TRBV6-6; CDR3 protein: CASSYWGAETQYF; CDR3 DNA: TGTGCCAGCAGTTACTGGGGTGCGGAGACCCAGTACTTC
D gene: -; clone size: -; J gene: TRBJ2-3; V gene: TRBV21-1; CDR3 protein: CASERGQADTQYF; CDR3 DNA: TGTGCCAGCGAGAGGGGGCAAGCAGATACGCAGTATTTT
D gene: -; clone size: few; J gene: TRBJ1-5; V gene: TRBV7-8; CDR3 protein: CASSFSWSNQPQHF; CDR3 DNA: TGTGCCAGCAGTTTTAGCTGGAGCAATCAGCCCCAGCATTTT
D gene: -; clone size: -; J gene: TRBJ2-1; V gene: TRBV19; CDR3 protein: CASSTLVYNEQFF; CDR3 DNA: TGTGCCAGTAGTACGCTAGTATACAATGAGCAGTTCTTC
D gene: -; clone size: -; J gene: TRBJ2-2; V gene: TRBV7-2; CDR3 protein: CASSLGGMQGRRGELFF; CDR3 DNA: TGTGCCAGCAGCTTAGGAGGGATGCAGGGGCGGCGCGGGGAGCTGTTTTTT
D gene: -; clone size: -; J gene: TRBJ2-2; V gene: TRBV21-1; CDR3 protein: CASSSEDTPNTGELFF; CDR3 DNA: TGTGCCAGCAGCAGCGAAGACACACCGAACACCGGGGAGCTGTTTTTT
D gene: -; clone size: once; J gene: TRBJ1-1; V gene: TRBV7-6; CDR3 protein: CASSREVAAFF; CDR3 DNA: TGTGCCAGCAGCCGAGAGGTCGCAGCTTTCTTT
D gene: TRBD1; clone size: -; J gene: TRBJ1-5; V gene: TRBV6-6; CDR3 protein: CASSFGAGGFEPQHF; CDR3 DNA: TGTGCCAGCAGTTTTGGTGCAGGGGGTTTCGAGCCCCAGCATTTT
D gene: -; clone size: -; J gene: TRBJ2-3; V gene: TRBV19; CDR3 protein: CASSNPWHTDTQYF; CDR3 DNA: TGTGCCAGTAGTAACCCTTGGCACACAGATACGCAGTATTTT
D gene: -; clone size: -; J gene: TRBJ1-4; V gene: TRBV29-1; CDR3 protein: CSVKGTANEKLFF; CDR3 DNA: TGCAGCGTTAAGGGGACCGCTAATGAAAAACTGTTTTTT
D gene: TRBD2; clone size: few; J gene: TRBJ2-4; V gene: TRBV18; CDR3 protein: CASSPPDQAGGAKNIQYF; CDR3 DNA: TGTGCCAGCTCACCACCGGACCAAGCGGGAGGGGCCAAAAACATTCAGTACTTC
D gene: -; clone size: -; J gene: TRBJ2-3; V gene: TRBV28; CDR3 protein: CASSLPLGDTQYF; CDR3 DNA: TGTGCCAGCAGTTTACCTCTGGGGGATACGCAGTATTTT
D gene: -; clone size: -; J gene: TRBJ1-1; V gene: TRBV19; CDR3 protein: CASSMGRGSTEAFF; CDR3 DNA: TGTGCCAGTAGTATGGGTAGGGGAAGCACTGAAGCTTTCTTT
D gene: -; clone size: -; J gene: TRBJ2-3; V gene: TRBV18; CDR3 protein: CASSIRETSTDTQYF; CDR3 DNA: TGTGCCAGCTCAATCCGGGAAACCAGCACAGATACGCAGTATTTT
D gene: TRBD1; clone size: -; J gene: TRBJ1-2; V gene: TRBV28; CDR3 protein: CASSPGGTGEKGYTF; CDR3 DNA: TGTGCCAGCAGTCCCGGGGGGACAGGGGAGAAGGGCTACACCTTC
D gene: -; clone size: -; J gene: TRBJ1-2; V gene: TRBV7-9; CDR3 protein: CASSRFYGYTF; CDR3 DNA: TGTGCCAGCAGCAGATTCTATGGCTACACCTTC
D gene: TRBD1; clone size: -; J gene: TRBJ2-7; V gene: TRBV7-8; CDR3 protein: CASSPRWTGWTYEQYF; CDR3 DNA: TGTGCCAGCAGCCCACGTTGGACAGGGTGGACCTACGAGCAGTACTTC
D gene: -; clone size: -; J gene: TRBJ1-3; V gene: TRBV9; CDR3 protein: CASSVGNSYSGNTIYF; CDR3 DNA: TGTGCCAGCAGCGTAGGAAACAGCTACTCTGGAAACACCATATATTTT